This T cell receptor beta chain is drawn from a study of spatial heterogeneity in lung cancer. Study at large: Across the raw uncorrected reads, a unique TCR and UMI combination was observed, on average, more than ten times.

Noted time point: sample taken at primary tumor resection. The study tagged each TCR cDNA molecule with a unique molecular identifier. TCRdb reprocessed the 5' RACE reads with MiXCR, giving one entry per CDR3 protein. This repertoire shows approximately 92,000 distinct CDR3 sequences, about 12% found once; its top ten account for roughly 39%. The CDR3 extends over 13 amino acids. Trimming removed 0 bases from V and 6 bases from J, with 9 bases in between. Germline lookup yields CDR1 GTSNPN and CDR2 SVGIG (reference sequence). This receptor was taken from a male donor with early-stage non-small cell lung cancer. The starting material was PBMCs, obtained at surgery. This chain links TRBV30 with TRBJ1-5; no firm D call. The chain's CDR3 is CAWSVGEPQPQHF. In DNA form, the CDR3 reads TGTGCCTGGAGTGTTGGGGAGCCTCAGCCCCAGCATTTT.